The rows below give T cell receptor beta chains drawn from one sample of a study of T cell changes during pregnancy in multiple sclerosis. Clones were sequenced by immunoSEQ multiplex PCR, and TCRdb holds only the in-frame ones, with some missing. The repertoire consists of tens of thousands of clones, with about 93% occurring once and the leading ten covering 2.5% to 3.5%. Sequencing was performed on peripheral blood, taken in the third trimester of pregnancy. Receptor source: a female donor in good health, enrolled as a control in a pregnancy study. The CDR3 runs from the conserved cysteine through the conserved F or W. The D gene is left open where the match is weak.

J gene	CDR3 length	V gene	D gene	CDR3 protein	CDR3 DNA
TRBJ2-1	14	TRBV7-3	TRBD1	CASSSLYRGNEQFF	TGTGCCAGCAGTTCCCTATACAGGGGCAATGAGCAGTTCTTC
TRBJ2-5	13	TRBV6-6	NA	CASSWGEGETQYF	TGTGCCAGCAGTTGGGGGGAAGGGGAGACCCAGTACTTC
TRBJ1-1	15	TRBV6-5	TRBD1	CASSTGGPASTEAFF	TGTGCCAGCAGCACAGGGGGCCCAGCCTCCACTGAAGCTTTCTTT
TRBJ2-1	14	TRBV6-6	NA	CASSYASNQAEQFF	TGTGCCAGCAGTTACGCCTCCAATCAAGCTGAGCAGTTCTTC
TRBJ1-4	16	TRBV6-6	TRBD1	CASSTSGGATNEKLFF	TGTGCCAGCAGTACCTCAGGGGGTGCAACTAATGAAAAACTGTTTTTT
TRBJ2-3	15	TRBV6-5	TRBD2	CASSPLSGRKDTQYF	TGTGCCAGCAGTCCCCTCAGCGGGAGGAAAGATACGCAGTATTTT
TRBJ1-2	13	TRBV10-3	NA	CAISGSLDNGYTF	TGTGCCATCAGTGGCTCCTTGGACAATGGCTACACCTTC
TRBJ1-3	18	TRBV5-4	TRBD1	CASSLASSGQGFGDTIYF	TGTGCCAGCAGCTTGGCCTCATCCGGACAGGGTTTCGGGGACACCATATATTTT
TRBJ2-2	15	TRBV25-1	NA	CASSDTGSSTGELFF	TGTGCCAGCAGTGACACCGGGTCCTCCACCGGGGAGCTGTTTTTT
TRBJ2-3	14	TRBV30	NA	CAWNLGQYTDTQYF	TGTGCCTGGAACCTCGGACAGTACACAGATACGCAGTATTTT
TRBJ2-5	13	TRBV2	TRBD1	CASSRDREETQYF	TGTGCCAGCAGCCGGGACAGGGAAGAGACCCAGTACTTC